This T cell receptor (beta chain) was captured in a study of T cell responses to AZD1222 COVID-19 vaccine. Findings and limits, study-wide: Every sample of the repertoires postdated the peak T cell response.

Assay used: immunoSEQ multiplex PCR; TCRdb lists only in-frame clones, some missing. The table shows 70,000 to 95,000 clones, with around 93% occurring only once. Of note for this clone: Its cognate antigen is unknown.

Germline V gene data show CDR1 as SNHLY and CDR2 as FYNNEI. This CDR3 is built from 13 residues. With V trimmed by 6 bases and J by 9 bases, 5 bases remained unmatched. This clonotype was sampled from an adult who received the AZD1222 COVID-19 vaccine. This specimen consisted of peripheral blood, obtained 28 days after the second AZD1222 dose. This chain joins TRBV2 and TRBJ2-1; 10 nucleotides line up with TRBD2. CDR3 residues: CASSLGLAVEQFF. CDR3 sequence (DNA): TGTGCCAGCAGCCTCGGACTAGCGGTTGAGCAGTTCTTC.